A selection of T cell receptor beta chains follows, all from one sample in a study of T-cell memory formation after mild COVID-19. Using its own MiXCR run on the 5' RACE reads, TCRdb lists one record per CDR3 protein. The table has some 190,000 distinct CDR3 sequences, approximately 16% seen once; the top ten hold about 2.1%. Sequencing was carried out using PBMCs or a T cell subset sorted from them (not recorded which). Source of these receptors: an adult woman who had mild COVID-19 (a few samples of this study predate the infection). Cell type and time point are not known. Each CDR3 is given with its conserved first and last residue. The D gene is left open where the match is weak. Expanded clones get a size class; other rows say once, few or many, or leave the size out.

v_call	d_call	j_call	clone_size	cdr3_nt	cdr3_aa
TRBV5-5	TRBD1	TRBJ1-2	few	TGTGCCAGCAGCCTCCGGGACAGCCGGACCTATGGCTACACCTTC	CASSLRDSRTYGYTF
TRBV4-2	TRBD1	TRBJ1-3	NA	TGTGCCAGCAGCCTCAGACAGGGGGCAGGAGGAAACACCATATATTTT	CASSLRQGAGGNTIYF
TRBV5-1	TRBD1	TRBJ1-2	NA	TGCGCCAGCAGCGCCACGGGACAGGGGCATGGCTACACCTTC	CASSATGQGHGYTF
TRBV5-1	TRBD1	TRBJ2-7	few	TGCGCCAGCAACCAGGGGGCGCGCAACGAGCAGTACTTC	CASNQGARNEQYF
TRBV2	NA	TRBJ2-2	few	TGTGCCAGCAGAGAAGACAGTTTAGCAGCCGGGGAGCTGTTTTTT	CASREDSLAAGELFF
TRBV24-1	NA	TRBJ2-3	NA	TGTGCCACCAGTGATTACGGGGGCAGCACAGATACGCAGTATTTT	CATSDYGGSTDTQYF
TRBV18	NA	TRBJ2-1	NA	TGTGCCAGCTCCTCCGCAGGCGGGCTCAATGAGCAGTTCTTC	CASSSAGGLNEQFF
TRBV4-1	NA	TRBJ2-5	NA	TGCGCCAGCAGCCAAGGAGGTCCGAGGATCGAGACCCAGTACTTC	CASSQGGPRIETQYF
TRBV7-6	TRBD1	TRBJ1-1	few	TGTGCCAGCAGCACCCGGACAGGGAAGAACACTGAAGCTTTCTTT	CASSTRTGKNTEAFF
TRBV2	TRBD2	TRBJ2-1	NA	TGTGCCAGCAGGAGGACTAGCGGGGGGGACCAGTTCTTC	CASRRTSGGDQFF
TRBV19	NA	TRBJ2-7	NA	TGTGCCAGTAGATCACGAGGGGTCTACGAGCAGTACTTC	CASRSRGVYEQYF
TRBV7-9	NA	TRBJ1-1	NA	TGTGCCAGCAGCTTAGAGGGGGGGCTAGGCACTGAAGCTTTCTTT	CASSLEGGLGTEAFF
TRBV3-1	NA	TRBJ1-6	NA	TGTGCCAGCAGCCAAAGCAGGGCGGGAAATTCACCCCTCCACTTT	CASSQSRAGNSPLHF
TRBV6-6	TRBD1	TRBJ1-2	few	TGTGCCAGCAGCCTCGGGACAGCTAATGGCTACACCTTC	CASSLGTANGYTF
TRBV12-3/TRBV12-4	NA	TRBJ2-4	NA	TGTGCCAGCAGTCAGACAGGTAGAGCCAAAAACATTCAGTACTTC	CASSQTGRAKNIQYF
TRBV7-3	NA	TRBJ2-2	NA	TGTGCCAGCAGCTTAATGGGGGACACCGGGGAGCTGTTTTTT	CASSLMGDTGELFF
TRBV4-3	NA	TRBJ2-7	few	TGCGCCAGCAGCCAAGACTGGAGTTATCCCTACGAGCAGTACTTC	CASSQDWSYPYEQYF
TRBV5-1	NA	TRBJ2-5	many	TGCGCCAGCAGCTTGGCCCGGGACACCGTGGAGACCCAGTACTTC	CASSLARDTVETQYF
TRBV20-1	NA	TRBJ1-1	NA	TGCAGTGCTAGAGTTGGAAGTCCGAACACTGAAGCTTTCTTT	CSARVGSPNTEAFF
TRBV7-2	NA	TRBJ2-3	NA	TGTGCCAGCAGCCTCCGGTTCGCCGGGGATACGCAGTATTTT	CASSLRFAGDTQYF
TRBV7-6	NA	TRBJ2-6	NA	TGTGCCAGCAGCTTAGGAGGAAACTCTGGGGCCAACGTCCTGACTTTC	CASSLGGNSGANVLTF
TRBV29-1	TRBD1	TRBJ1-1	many	TGCAGCGTTGAAACTTCCGGGACAGGGGCTTTCTTT	CSVETSGTGAFF
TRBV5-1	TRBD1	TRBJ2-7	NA	TGCGCCAGCAGCGTCGGGACAGCCCAGACCGAGCAGTACTTC	CASSVGTAQTEQYF
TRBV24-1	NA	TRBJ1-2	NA	TGTGCCACCAGTCCCTCGTCGGGCTATGGCTACACCTTC	CATSPSSGYGYTF
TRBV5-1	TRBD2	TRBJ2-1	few	TGCGCCAGCAGCGGGGGGGGAGGACCCGCCTCCTACAATGAGCAGTTCTTC	CASSGGGGPASYNEQFF
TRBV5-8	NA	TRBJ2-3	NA	TGTGCCAGCAGCCAGGAACGTTGGCGGACTCCAGACGATACGCAGTATTTT	CASSQERWRTPDDTQYF
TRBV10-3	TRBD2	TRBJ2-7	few	TGTGCCATCAGTGAGTCGTCGAGCGGGGGTTACGAGCAGTACTTC	CAISESSSGGYEQYF
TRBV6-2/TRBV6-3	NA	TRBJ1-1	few	TGTGCCAGCAGTTACATTACAGGCACACTAATGAACACTGAAGCTTTCTTT	CASSYITGTLMNTEAFF
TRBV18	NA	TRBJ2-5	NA	TGTGCCAGCTCGACAGGGAGGAGACAAGAGACCCAGTACTTC	CASSTGRRQETQYF
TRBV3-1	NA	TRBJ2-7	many	TGTGCCAGCAGCCAATCCGGGGAGCAGTACTTC	CASSQSGEQYF
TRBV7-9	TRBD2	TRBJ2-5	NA	TGTGCCAGCAGCCCACAGACGGGAGGGAGAGTAGAGACCCAGTACTTC	CASSPQTGGRVETQYF
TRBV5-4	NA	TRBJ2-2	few	TGTGCCAGCTATAGTAGACAGCCGAACACCGGGGAGCTGTTTTTT	CASYSRQPNTGELFF
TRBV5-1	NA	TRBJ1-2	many	TGCGCCAGCAGCGCCCTCAGGGATGGGTATGGCTACACCTTC	CASSALRDGYGYTF
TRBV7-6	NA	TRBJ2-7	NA	TGTGCCAGCAGCCCGCAGTTTGGCCGGTACGAGCAGTACTTC	CASSPQFGRYEQYF
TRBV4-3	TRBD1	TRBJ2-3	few	TGCGCCAGCAGCCGCTTACAGGGGGGTACGCAGTATTTT	CASSRLQGGTQYF
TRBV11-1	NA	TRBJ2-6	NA	TGTGCCAGCAGCCGGGGTGCCAACGTCCTGACTTTC	CASSRGANVLTF
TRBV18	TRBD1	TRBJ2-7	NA	TGTGCCAGCTCGGCCGGGACAGCCAGCTCCTACGAGCAGTACTTC	CASSAGTASSYEQYF
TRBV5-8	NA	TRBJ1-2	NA	TGTGCCAGCAGCTTATCGGCAGGACGGTATGGCTACACCTTC	CASSLSAGRYGYTF
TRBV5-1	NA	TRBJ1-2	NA	TGCGCCAGCTCCCCGGGGGGGGCCCCCGCTGGCACCTATGGCTACACCTTC	CASSPGGAPAGTYGYTF
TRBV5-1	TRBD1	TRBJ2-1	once	TGCGCCAGTAAAGACAGGGACTCCTACAATGAGCAGTTCTTC	CASKDRDSYNEQFF
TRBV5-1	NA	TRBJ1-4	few	TGCGCCAGCAGCTTGGTAGTGGGCCAGGGAAATGAAAAACTGTTTTTT	CASSLVVGQGNEKLFF
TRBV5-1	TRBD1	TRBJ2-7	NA	TGCGCCAGCAGCATAGGACAGGGGGACTACGAGCAGTACTTC	CASSIGQGDYEQYF
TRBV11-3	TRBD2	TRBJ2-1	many	TGTGCCAGCAGGTTAGCGGGAGTGGCCTACAATGAGCAGTTCTTC	CASRLAGVAYNEQFF
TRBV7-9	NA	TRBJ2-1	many	TGTGCCAGTGGAGCTGTCAGAGAGAATGAGCAGTTCTTC	CASGAVRENEQFF
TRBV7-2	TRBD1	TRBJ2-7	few	TGTGCCAGCAGCGCTAGGGGGACAGGGGACGGTTACGAGCAGTACTTC	CASSARGTGDGYEQYF
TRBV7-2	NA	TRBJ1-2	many	TGTGCCAGCAGCTCCCAGATGAACTATGGCTACACCTTC	CASSSQMNYGYTF
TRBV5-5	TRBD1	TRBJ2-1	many	TGTGCCAGCAGCTGGGGGGGACAGGGCAACAATGAGCAGTTCTTC	CASSWGGQGNNEQFF